Following are 29 T cell receptor beta chains from one sample sequenced in a study of T cell clonality in common variable immunodeficiency. Generated by immunoSEQ multiplex PCR, the TCRdb table keeps only in-frame clones and is missing some. This repertoire lists some 43,000 clones without singletons; approximately 2% sits in the top ten. The sequenced sample was peripheral blood mononuclear cells. The receptors shown here come from a person between 18 and 70 years old in good health.

This clone was seen repeatedly, ten times or more. The read halts 3 residues ahead of the CDR3 end, with the missing end drawn from the germline J gene. The chain couples TRBV5-1 to TRBJ1-1; the D gene is possibly TRBD1 (6 bases). Trimming took 2 bases from V and 5 from J, leaving 13 bases between them. The CDR3 has 14 residues. The germline V gene has CDR1 SGHRS and CDR2 YFSETQ. The chain's CDR3 is CASSFGGRETEAFF. The sequenced part of the CDR3 DNA is TGCGCCAGCAGCTTCGGGGGGCGGGAGACTGAA. Full variable domain (rest looked up from reference TRBV5-1 and TRBJ1-1): KAGVTQTPRYLIKTRGQQVTLSCSPISGHRSVSWYQQTPGQGLQFLFEYFSETQRNKGNFPGRFSGRQFSNSRSEMNVSTLELGDSALYLCASSFGGRETEAFFGQGTRLTVV.

This clone was found many times. Germline is not matched at one junction end, which may reflect a read error. Read data end 3 residues before the CDR3 end; the end is taken from the germline J gene. The chain joins TRBV4-2 to TRBJ2-1; weak D call: TRBD1 (5 bases). Germline V gene lookup returns CDR1 LGHNA and CDR2 YNFKEQ. This CDR3 spans 16 amino acids. The CDR3 reads CASSQQTDRPYNEQFF. The covered CDR3 bases are TGCGCCAGCAGCCAGCAGACAGACCGACCCTACAATGAG.

To note about this clone: With the read ending 3 residues before the CDR3 end, the germline J gene is used to fill in that end. The rearrangement links TRBV30 to TRBJ1-2; D not resolved. Germline CDR1 is GTSNPN and CDR2 is SVGIG (reference sequence). This CDR3 has 15 amino acids. The CDR3 is CAWRSGRPPYNDYTF. CDR3 bases read: TGTGCCTGGAGGAGCGGGAGGCCACCCTACAATGAC.

This clone was seen at least ten times. The read falls 3 residues short of the CDR3 end, and the missing part is taken from the germline J gene. The chain combines TRBV6-1 with TRBJ1-4, with 9 bases lining up with TRBD1. This CDR3 contains 16 residues. J gave up 5 bases and V 4 bases, and 8 bases lay outside the gene matches. Per the germline V gene, CDR1 is MNHNS and CDR2 is SASEGT. CDR3 DNA, as far as it was read: TGTGCCAGCAGTGCCAGTTGGGACAGGGTAAATGAAAAA. Translated: CASSASWDRVNEK. The complete CDR3 sequence is CASSASWDRVNEKLFF.

This clone was seen many times. The CDR3 is cut off 3 residues early in the read; its end comes from the germline J gene. J is TRBJ1-2 and V is TRBV7-9; 10 bases fit TRBD1. Germline V gene sequence: CDR1 SEHNR, CDR2 FQNEAQ (reference sequence). This CDR3 has 12 residues. The covered CDR3 bases are TGTGCCAGCATCCTGACAGGGGGCGGC. It codes for CASILTGGG. The entire CDR3 protein is CASILTGGGYTF.

This clone was seen at least ten times. The read terminates 3 residues before the CDR3 end, so the remaining end is supplied by the germline J gene. The rearrangement joins TRBV19 to TRBJ1-1; a weak D match, TRBD1 (6 bases). Trimming shortened V by 5 bases and J by 1 base, and 8 bases separated the two germline ends. The CDR3 contains 13 residues. Per germline, CDR1 LNHDA and CDR2 SQIVND (reference sequence). The part of the CDR3 DNA that was read is TGTGCCAGTAGTGCGACAGGGAACACTGAA. Its translation is CASSATGNTE. The entire CDR3 sequence reads CASSATGNTEAFF.

Ten or more counts support this clone. CDR3 bases read: TGTGCCAGCAGCGACGCTAGCGGGGGTAGAGAGACC. It yields the protein CASSDASGGRET. The complete CDR3 reads CASSDASGGRETQYF. This chain joins TRBV6-2 or TRBV6-3 and TRBJ2-5, with 10 bases aligning to TRBD2. The CDR3 goes on 3 residues after the read ends, and that part is filled in from the germline J gene. Germline V gene sequence: CDR1 MNHEY, CDR2 SVGEGT. V dropped 6 bases and J dropped 4; count of bases not matched to a gene: 8. This CDR3 is 15 amino acids long.

In its sample, this clone was seen many times. With the read ending 3 residues before the CDR3 end, the germline J gene is used to fill in that end. The J gene is TRBJ2-1, the V gene TRBV5-1; 9 bases align to TRBD1. Germline V gene sequence: CDR1 SGHRS, CDR2 YFSETQ. V lost 4 bases and J lost 2; bases outside the gene matches: 4. This CDR3 has 15 residues. CDR3 amino acids: CASSAQGATYNEQFF. CDR3 bases read: TGCGCCAGCAGCGCACAGGGGGCAACCTACAATGAG.

This clone was seen many times. The read falls 3 residues short of the CDR3 end, and the missing part is taken from the germline J gene. This chain uses TRBV4-2 with TRBJ1-5; D might be TRBD1 (5 bases). This CDR3 spans 15 amino acids. The ends were cut back, 0 bases at V and 7 bases at J, with 13 bases in the middle. Germline lookup yields CDR1 LGHNA and CDR2 YNFKEQ. CDR3: CASSQDSQGEQPQHF. The sequenced CDR3 bases are TGTGCCAGCAGCCAAGATTCGCAGGGAGAACAGCCC.

This clone was counted many times. The read halts 3 residues ahead of the CDR3 end, with the missing end drawn from the germline J gene. The chain employs TRBV19 and TRBJ2-1, with D tentatively TRBD2 (6 bases). CDR3 size: 14 residues. The ends were cut back, 5 bases at V and 4 bases at J, with 12 bases in the middle. Germline V lookup: CDR1 LNHDA, CDR2 SQIVND (reference sequence). Partial CDR3 DNA: TGTGCCAGTAGTGTTAGCGGAGGGTACAATGAG. Protein product: CASSVSGGYNE. The whole CDR3 protein is CASSVSGGYNEQFF.

This clone was detected ten times or more. The read falls 3 residues short of the CDR3 end, and the missing part is taken from the germline J gene. The chain recombines TRBV20-1 with TRBJ2-1, with 10 bases identical to TRBD2. CDR3 length: 16 amino acids. The V gene end was trimmed by 0 bases and the J gene end by 3 bases; junction bases not matched to a gene: 5. The germline V gene encodes CDR1 DFQATT and CDR2 SNEGSKA (reference sequence). Incomplete CDR3 DNA: TGCAGTGCTAGAGATACGGCTAGCGGGGGCTACAATGAG. This codes for CSARDTASGGYNE. From start to end, the CDR3 is CSARDTASGGYNEQFF.

This clone was recorded at least ten times. The read ends 3 residues early relative to the CDR3; the germline J gene fills the gap. The chain links TRBV7-2 to TRBJ2-7; TRBD1 might be the D (6 bases). Germline loops: CDR1 SGHTA, CDR2 FQGNSA. V was shortened by 5 bases and J by 3 bases, with 11 bases between the two germline ends. The CDR3 has 13 residues. The covered CDR3 bases are TGTGCCAGCAGCCCTCAGGGGTACTACGAG. Translated, it gives CASSPQGYYE. The CDR3 in full is CASSPQGYYEQYF.

This clone was counted ten times or more. One end of the junction does not line up with germline, which may come from a read error. From the germline J gene comes the end of the CDR3, since the read stops 3 residues before it. V gene TRBV4-2 combines with J gene TRBJ2-7, with D perhaps matching TRBD2 (7 bases). The CDR3 has 13 residues. The V gene's germline CDR1 is LGHNA and CDR2 YNFKEQ. Here the CDR3 reads CASARGGGYEQYF. The DNA read from the CDR3 is TGCGCCAGTGCGAGGGGGGGCGGCTACGAG.

This clone appeared many times. The missing CDR3 end, 3 residues past where the read stops, is filled in from the germline J gene. This sequence joins TRBV20-1 and TRBJ2-3; a weak D match, TRBD2 (5 bases). The V and J ends lost 0 bases and 0 bases respectively, with 13 bases between them. Germline V CDR1 and CDR2: DFQATT, SNEGSKA (reference sequence). The CDR3 has 16 amino acids. CDR3 sequence reads: CSARDIGRASTDTQYF. The sequenced CDR3 bases are TGCAGTGCTAGAGATATCGGGCGGGCAAGCACAGATACG.

The table lists this clone with many counts. Read data end 3 residues before the CDR3 end; the end is taken from the germline J gene. The chain is built from TRBV18 and TRBJ2-7, with 8 bases lining up with TRBD1. This CDR3 has 15 residues. Germline CDR1 is KGHSH and CDR2 is LQKENI. The V segment lost 2 bases and the J segment 5 bases; nucleotides outside the gene matches: 8. The covered CDR3 bases are TGTGCCAGCTCACCAGGGCAGGGGGCGCGCGACGAG. Translation gives CASSPGQGARDE. The full CDR3 reads CASSPGQGARDEQYF.

The table lists this clone with many counts. With the read ending 3 residues before the CDR3 end, the germline J gene is used to fill in that end. The rearrangement joins TRBV30 to TRBJ2-3; 9 bases are a match to TRBD1. Germline loops: CDR1 GTSNPN, CDR2 SVGIG (reference sequence). The CDR3 sequence is 13 residues long. The CDR3 loop is CAHRDRGTDTQYF. Incomplete CDR3 DNA: TGTGCACACCGGGACAGGGGCACAGATACG.

This clone was recorded many times. The CDR3 is cut off 3 residues early in the read; its end comes from the germline J gene. The chain couples TRBV20-1 to TRBJ2-5; D is possibly TRBD1 (5 bases). The CDR3 contains 14 residues. CDR1 and CDR2 from the germline V gene are DFQATT and SNEGSKA (reference sequence). Trimming pared 6 bases from V and 2 bases from J, leaving 16 bases between. CDR3 DNA, as far as it was read: TGCAGTGCCGACGCCTCCAGGGATCAAGAGACC. It is translated as CSADASRDQET. The entire CDR3 protein reads CSADASRDQETQYF.

Regarding this clone: The CDR3 end is not reached by the read, which stops 3 residues before it; the germline J gene fills it in. This chain links TRBV7-3 with TRBJ1-5; no clear D. The CDR3 spans 16 residues. Looked up from germline, CDR1 is SGHTA and CDR2 is FQGTGA. The DNA read from the CDR3 is TGTGCCAGCAGCTTAGTATACTCACGAAGCACAGATCCC. As protein: CASSLVYSRSTDP. The full CDR3 sequence reads CASSLVYSRSTDPQHF.

This clone was picked up a small number of times. The missing CDR3 end, 3 residues past where the read stops, is filled in from the germline J gene. The V gene is TRBV7-3, the J gene TRBJ1-2, with 8 bases fitting TRBD1. Germline CDR1 SGHTA, CDR2 FQGTGA. There are 15 residues in the CDR3. The CDR3 bases that were read are TGTGCCAGCAGCTTAGCAGGGGGCTCCTACAATGAC. It yields the protein CASSLAGGSYND. The complete CDR3 reads CASSLAGGSYNDYTF.

This clone was counted at least ten times. Read coverage stops 3 residues before the CDR3 terminus; the germline J gene supplies the remainder. This rearrangement joins TRBV6-1 to TRBJ1-1; possible D gene TRBD1, 5 bases. Germline V gene data show CDR1 as MNHNS and CDR2 as SASEGT. The CDR3 is 12 amino acids. CDR3 DNA, as far as it was read: TGTGCCAGCAGTGCCCCCGAGGGGAAA. Its translation is CASSAPEGK. The whole CDR3 reads CASSAPEGKAFF.

This clone was recorded at least ten times. Read data end 3 residues before the CDR3 end; the end is taken from the germline J gene. This rearrangement joins TRBV5-1 to TRBJ1-1, with D perhaps matching TRBD1 (5 bases). CDR1 and CDR2 from the germline V gene are SGHRS and YFSETQ. This CDR3 is 15 amino acids long. Trimming removed 4 bases at V and 2 bases at J, with 15 bases between. The CDR3 bases that were read are TGCGCCAGCAGCCTCCCACGGGACTCAAACACTGAA. Its translation is CASSLPRDSNTE. The full-length CDR3 reads as CASSLPRDSNTEAFF.

This clone has a count of ten or more. The read stops 3 residues short of the end of the CDR3; the missing end is completed from the germline J gene. This chain uses TRBV10-3 with TRBJ1-2; D remains unclear. The CDR3 loop spans 13 amino acids. Germline CDR1 and CDR2: ENHRY and SYGVKD. The covered CDR3 bases are TGTGCCATCAGTGAGGCGGGTGAAGGGGGC. It translates to CAISEAGEGG. The whole CDR3 protein reads CAISEAGEGGYTF.

This clone was counted a few times. The CDR3 DNA, read in part, is TGTGCCAGCAGCGGAACAGGGGATGGCAATCAGCCC. Residues: CASSGTGDGNQP. The whole CDR3 region reads CASSGTGDGNQPQHF. The chain joins TRBV5-6 to TRBJ1-5, with 7 bases lining up with TRBD1. The CDR3 end falls 3 residues outside the read, so it is completed with the germline J gene. The J segment lost 2 bases and the V segment lost 4 bases, leaving 6 bases of the junction unmatched. In germline, CDR1 is SGHDT, CDR2 YYEEEE. The CDR3 is 15 residues long.

This clone has at least ten counts. The observed sequence ends 3 residues before the CDR3 terminus, with the missing tail filled in from the germline J gene. The chain carries TRBV19 and TRBJ2-7, with 10 bases fitting TRBD1. The CDR3 has 14 residues. Germline lookup yields CDR1 LNHDA and CDR2 SQIVND (reference sequence). J gave up 3 bases and V 8 bases, and 7 bases lay outside the gene matches. CDR3 protein: CASGYGTGVYEQYF. The CDR3 bases that were read are TGTGCCAGTGGATACGGGACAGGGGTCTACGAG.

Points on this clone: Coverage ceases 3 residues before the CDR3 finishes, and the germline J gene fills in the end. The chain carries TRBV2 and TRBJ2-5; D possibly corresponds to TRBD2 (5 bases). Germline V lookup: CDR1 SNHLY, CDR2 FYNNEI. Trimming shortened V by 2 bases and J by 3 bases, and 10 bases separated the two germline ends. This CDR3 has 14 amino acids. This chain's CDR3 is CASSEIALKETQYF. The DNA read from the CDR3 is TGTGCCAGCAGTGAAATAGCGCTGAAAGAGACC.

This clone was recorded many times. The read is 3 residues too short to cover the CDR3 end, so that end is filled in from the germline J gene. The chain is built from TRBV18 and TRBJ2-3; TRBD2 might be the D (5 bases). With 2 bases removed from V and 1 base from J, the gap between germline ends came to 7 bases. The germline CDR1 and CDR2 sequences are KGHSH and LQKENI. The CDR3 loop spans 14 amino acids. The CDR3 DNA, read in part, is TGTGCCAGCTCACCAGCCGGGGGCACAGATACG. This gives the protein CASSPAGGTDT. From start to end, the CDR3 is CASSPAGGTDTQYF. Full variable domain (outside the CDR3, taken from reference TRBV18 and TRBJ2-3): NAGVMQNPRHLVRRRGQEARLRCSPMKGHSHVYWYRQLPEEGLKFMVYLQKENIIDESGMPKERFSAEFPKEGPSILRIQQVVRGDSAAYFCASSPAGGTDTQYFGPGTRLTVL.

This clone showed up many times. Read coverage stops 3 residues before the CDR3 terminus; the germline J gene supplies the remainder. The chain couples TRBV18 to TRBJ2-3; D tentatively reads TRBD1 or TRBD2 (5 bases each). There are 17 residues in the CDR3. V was shortened by 1 base and J by 0 bases, with 14 bases between the two germline ends. The germline V gene has CDR1 KGHSH and CDR2 LQKENI. The CDR3 is CASSPLAQGASTDTQYF. Incomplete CDR3 DNA: TGTGCCAGCTCACCACTCGCGCAGGGAGCTAGCACAGATACG.

This clone was counted at least ten times. The germline gene is not matched at one end of the junction; a read error may be the cause. The sample has other DNA sequences that encode this CDR3 too. Incomplete CDR3 DNA: TGCAGTGCGACCGGACAGGGTAGCACAGACACG. Residues: CSATGQGSTDT. The full CDR3 protein is CSATGQGSTDTQYF. The chain links TRBV20-1 to TRBJ2-3; 8 nucleotides align to TRBD1. Sequencing ends 3 residues short of the CDR3 end; the germline J gene provides the rest. The CDR3 consists of 14 residues. Germline CDR1 is DFQATT and CDR2 is SNEGSKA (reference sequence).

This clone came up many times. The read comes to an end 3 residues before the CDR3 does, leaving the germline J gene to fill in the end. The chain carries TRBV29-1 and TRBJ2-7, with TRBD1 identical over 9 bases. The ends lost 4 bases at V and 1 base at J; junction bases unmatched: 11. Germline V CDR1 and CDR2: SQVTM, ANQGSEA. The CDR3 sequence is 16 residues long. The sequenced CDR3 bases are TGCAGCGTTGCTGGAGTCGGACAGGGGTCATCCTACGAG. This translates into CSVAGVGQGSSYE. The full-length CDR3 reads as CSVAGVGQGSSYEQYF.